This is a list of T cell receptor beta chains from one sample in a study of beta chain features in type 1 diabetes. Here immunoSEQ multiplex PCR was the method, and the copy in TCRdb shows in-frame clones only, minus some. The sample yields about half a million clones, 30% seen once. The sample consisted of naive CD4+ T cells from blood. These receptor sequences come from a man younger than 35 in good health. The CDR3 runs from the conserved cysteine through the conserved F or W. D genes are given only for firm matches. A row's size may be missing; if present it is once, few, many or a size class.

V gene	J gene	clone size	D gene	CDR3 protein
TRBV11-1	TRBJ2-1	NA	TRBD1	CASSSPPTGANEQFF
TRBV30	TRBJ2-1	few	TRBD2	CAWSGAGAYNEQFF
TRBV9	TRBJ2-5	few	TRBD1	CASSVVGAGGQETQYF
TRBV30	TRBJ1-1	NA	TRBD1	CAWSGTGHLNTEAFF
TRBV30	TRBJ2-1	NA	NA	CAWTLGRSYNEQFF
TRBV5-6	TRBJ1-2	NA	NA	CASSPGSHGYTF
TRBV9	TRBJ2-1	NA	NA	CASTVREFAYNEQFF
TRBV7-2	TRBJ1-5	NA	TRBD1	CASSLGRGRSNQPQHF
TRBV7-9	TRBJ2-3	few	NA	CASSPPTDTQYF
TRBV11-2	TRBJ2-4	NA	NA	CASSLVRGGKNIQYF
TRBV4-2	TRBJ2-3	few	TRBD2	CASSQEPSGSRADTQYF
TRBV29-1	TRBJ2-1	NA	NA	CSVGRGTGSINEQFF
TRBV30	TRBJ2-1	few	TRBD2	CAWKRLAGAENEQFF
TRBV9	TRBJ2-1	NA	NA	CASSAGLVQFF
TRBV6-6	TRBJ2-7	NA	NA	CASRNPGLGAYEQYF
TRBV9	NA	NA	NA	CASSARLHSYEQYF
TRBV10-3	TRBJ2-7	few	NA	CATARSAYEQYF
TRBV28	TRBJ2-3	few	NA	CASSLWATDTQYF
TRBV5-6	TRBJ1-1	NA	TRBD1	CASSVRDRGAFF
TRBV18	TRBJ2-1	few	NA	CASSPPGGYNEQFF
TRBV29-1	TRBJ2-7	few	TRBD2	CSAGLADYEQYF
TRBV29-1	TRBJ2-7	few	TRBD1	CSALGQTYEQYF
TRBV23-1	TRBJ2-5	few	TRBD1	CASSHSTGAQEPQYF
TRBV14	TRBJ2-5	few	NA	CASSQDLPRGETQYF
TRBV30	TRBJ2-1	NA	NA	CAWTDGLRVGNEQFF
TRBV9	TRBJ2-5	NA	NA	CASSVVGQGAIQYF
TRBV4-3	TRBJ2-1	NA	TRBD2	CASSQGQTSGSTNEQFF
TRBV28	TRBJ1-4	NA	NA	CASRSTSWGKLFF
TRBV29-1	TRBJ2-7	few	TRBD2	CSAGTSGAYEQYF
TRBV4-1	TRBJ2-6	NA	NA	CASSPSQSKKSGANVLTF
TRBV25-1	TRBJ1-5	NA	NA	CASSDPGGNQPQHF
TRBV11-2	TRBJ2-1	NA	NA	CASSFGLQGGPYNEQFF
TRBV5-1	TRBJ2-5	few	NA	CASSGGGGEETQYF
TRBV10-3	TRBJ2-5	NA	NA	CAISELRETQYF
TRBV6-1	TRBJ2-7	few	NA	CASSRQPTNSYEQYF
TRBV19	TRBJ2-7	NA	NA	CASSIIRESSYEQYF
TRBV25-1	TRBJ2-3	NA	NA	CASSELGADTQYF